What follows describes a single T cell receptor (beta chain). The antigen is unknown. Germline CDR1 SGDLS, CDR2 YYNGEE. After removal of 3 bases from V and 10 bases from J, the junction contained 16 bases not matched to a gene. This CDR3 is 17 amino acids long. This sample was included in a study of T cells after yellow fever vaccination. General observations from the study: Abundant clonotypes (contaminants from the bulk population) could be present in FACS-sorted repertoires. Although most clonotypes did not, a small share appeared in both CD4 and CD8 compartments. Weaker, the secondary response peaked sooner, at day 5 versus 15. Post-booster repertoires contained most primary-vaccination clones again (roughly 96% CD4, over 70% CD8).

TCRdb independently ran MiXCR on the 5' RACE reads; one entry per CDR3 protein. The data hold around 260,000 distinct CDR3 sequences, with about 5% observed a single time. The origin of this receptor is a man aged 18 to 29 who received the YFV17D yellow fever vaccine. The chain couples TRBV9 to TRBJ1-6, with 7 bases identical to TRBD1. The sequencing used CD4+ T cells sorted from PBMCs, collected on the day of the yellow fever booster vaccination. The CDR3 is CASSASSRGGNYSPLHF. CDR3 nucleotides: TGTGCCAGCAGCGCCTCATCCAGGGGGGGAAACTACTCACCCCTCCACTTT.